The 26 T cell receptor beta chains below come from one sample, sequenced in a study of STAT3 mutations in large granular lymphocyte leukemia. Overall study results and limits: At least one immunodominant TCR beta clonotype appeared in every T-cell large granular lymphocyte leukemia patient.

Data came from immunoSEQ multiplex PCR; TCRdb stores just in-frame clones and leaves some out. The table lists some 5,000 clones, approximately 54% of them singletons. These receptors have no identified antigens. Sample: peripheral blood mononuclear cells. These TCRs come from a man in his sixties with T-cell large granular lymphocyte leukemia. Some clones in this sample may be carry-over from other donors' samples.

By its share, this clone is medium-sized. The CDR3 DNA is TGCGCCAGCGCTCGGGAGGGATATGAGCAGTTCTTC. Translation gives CASAREGYEQFF. The chain is built from TRBV5-1 and TRBJ2-1, with 8 bases matching TRBD2. Germline V gene data show CDR1 as SGHRS and CDR2 as YFSETQ. Germline trimming cut 7 bases from V and 8 bases from J; bases unmatched to any gene: 5. There are 12 residues in the CDR3.

This clone was detected a few times. The chain combines TRBV5-4 with TRBJ2-5, with 7 nucleotides matching TRBD1. Germline V gene sequence: CDR1 SGHNT, CDR2 YYREEE (reference sequence). With 3 bases clipped from V and 7 bases from J, the junction kept 15 bases outside the gene matches. CDR3 length equals 16 residues. CDR3 DNA: TGTGCCAGCAGCTGGACCCAGGGGGTCTCAAGTCGGACCCAGTACTTC. It yields the protein CASSWTQGVSSRTQYF.

This chain uses TRBV7-9 with TRBJ2-6, with D perhaps TRBD2 (6 bases). V was cut by 3 bases and J by 1 base, with 10 bases left in between. This CDR3 has 16 amino acids. Germline CDR1 reads SEHNR; CDR2 reads FQNEAQ (reference sequence). The CDR3 coding sequence is TGTGCCAGCAGCTTCGTGCGGGGTTCTGGGGCCAACGTCCTGACTTTC. It is translated as CASSFVRGSGANVLTF.

The chain is built from TRBV30 and TRBJ2-6; D ambiguous. Trimming took off 2 bases at V and 2 bases at J, with 4 bases between the two ends. Germline loops: CDR1 GTSNPN, CDR2 SVGIG (reference sequence). CDR3 length: 13 residues. CDR3 loop: CAWSRAGANVLTF. The CDR3 DNA is TGTGCCTGGAGTAGGGCTGGGGCCAACGTCCTGACTTTC.

The rearrangement joins TRBV30 to TRBJ1-1, with 7 nucleotides matching TRBD1. The V gene's germline CDR1 is GTSNPN and CDR2 SVGIG (reference sequence). V gave up 2 bases and J gave up 6 bases; unmatched junction bases: 6. There are 13 residues in the CDR3. The DNA for the CDR3 is TGTGCCTGGAGTTCGGACAGGCTCTCTGAAGCTTTCTTT. Translating it yields CAWSSDRLSEAFF.

This chain links TRBV5-1 with TRBJ1-5; D gene ambiguous. Trimming took 4 bases from V and 5 from J, leaving 16 bases between them. Germline V gene lookup returns CDR1 SGHRS and CDR2 YFSETQ. The CDR3 extends over 15 amino acids. The CDR3 DNA sequence: TGCGCCAGCAGCCCCCCTGACAAGGACGATCAGCCCCAGCATTTT. This sequence encodes CASSPPDKDDQPQHF. Full variable domain (rest looked up from reference TRBV5-1 and TRBJ1-5): KAGVTQTPRYLIKTRGQQVTLSCSPISGHRSVSWYQQTPGQGLQFLFEYFSETQRNKGNFPGRFSGRQFSNSRSEMNVSTLELGDSALYLCASSPPDKDDQPQHFGDGTRLSIL.

The J gene is TRBJ2-2, the V gene TRBV19; TRBD2 might be the D (6 bases). Germline V CDR1 and CDR2: LNHDA, SQIVND (reference sequence). The V end lost 4 bases, the J end lost 0 bases, and 12 bases lay between the germline ends. CDR3 length: 16 amino acids. CDR3 region: CASSTWRDPNTGELFF. The CDR3 nucleotides are TGTGCCAGTAGTACTTGGCGGGACCCGAACACCGGGGAGCTGTTTTTT.

The V gene is TRBV9, the J gene TRBJ1-4, with a tentative D call TRBD1 (5 bases). The CDR3 has 15 amino acids. Germline assignment: CDR1 SGDLS and CDR2 YYNGEE. V shed 3 bases and J shed 5 bases, with 14 bases lying between them. The chain's CDR3 is CASSASGTANEKLFF. CDR3 coding DNA: TGTGCCAGCAGCGCATCCGGGACCGCCAATGAAAAACTGTTTTTT.

The V gene is TRBV9, the J gene TRBJ1-6, with D perhaps matching TRBD1 (5 bases). The CDR3 runs 14 residues. Trimming pared 4 bases from V and 7 bases from J, leaving 12 bases between. Germline V gene sequence: CDR1 SGDLS, CDR2 YYNGEE. Here the CDR3 reads CASSTGLLNSPLHF. The DNA of the CDR3 is TGTGCCAGCAGCACAGGTCTCCTCAATTCACCCCTCCACTTT. Full variable domain (rest looked up from reference TRBV9 and TRBJ1-6): DSGVTQTPKHLITATGQRVTLRCSPRSGDLSVYWYQQSLDQGLQFLIQYYNGEERAKGNILERFSAQQFPDLHSELNLSSLELGDSALYFCASSTGLLNSPLHFGNGTRLTVT.

This clone is medium-sized. The chain links TRBV9 to TRBJ1-2; TRBD1 matches 9 bases. The CDR3 covers 13 residues. Per germline, CDR1 SGDLS and CDR2 YYNGEE. The V segment lost 7 bases and the J segment 7 bases; nucleotides outside the gene matches: 8. The CDR3 DNA follows: TGTGCCAGCTCTCTCACAGGGGGCATTGGCTACACCTTC. It encodes CASSLTGGIGYTF.

CDR3 sequence reads: CASSFTGLGPGELFF. For the CDR3, the DNA is TGCGCCAGCAGCTTTACGGGACTAGGTCCCGGGGAGCTGTTTTTT. This rearrangement joins TRBV5-1 to TRBJ2-2; 8 nucleotides match TRBD2. The CDR3 is 15 amino acids. The ends lost 2 bases at V and 6 bases at J; junction bases unmatched: 6. Germline values: CDR1 SGHRS, CDR2 YFSETQ.

The J gene is TRBJ2-5, the V gene TRBV5-6; 7 bases are a match to TRBD1. The CDR3 contains 11 residues. Germline CDR1 and CDR2: SGHDT and YYEEEE. Losses at the gene ends were 5 bases for V and 8 bases for J; bases not matched to a gene: 3. The DNA of the CDR3 is TGTGCCAGCAGAAACAGGGGCACCCAGTACTTC. Protein: CASRNRGTQYF.

V usage is TRBV30 and J usage is TRBJ1-5; 7 nucleotides align to TRBD1. CDR1 is GTSNPN and CDR2 is SVGIG in the germline V gene (reference sequence). V lost 4 bases to trimming and J lost 5 bases; unmatched junction nucleotides: 8. CDR3 length equals 14 residues. This CDR3 reads CAWTGGGGHQPQHF. The CDR3 DNA reads TGTGCCTGGACCGGAGGAGGGGGCCATCAGCCCCAGCATTTT.

The rearrangement uses TRBV28 and TRBJ2-7, with D maybe TRBD2 (6 bases). V was pared by 10 bases and J by 6 bases, with 13 bases between. This CDR3 has 11 residues. Germline values: CDR1 MDHEN, CDR2 SYDVKM. The CDR3 region is CATRGTPEQYF. CDR3 coding DNA: TGTGCCACCCGCGGGACTCCCGAGCAGTACTTC.

The genes are TRBV29-1 and TRBJ2-1; D is undetermined. The CDR3 runs to 14 residues. Trimming cost V 8 bases and J 0 bases, with 14 bases left between them. Germline lookup yields CDR1 SQVTM and CDR2 ANQGSEA. The CDR3 loop is CSHVTRNSYNEQFF. The CDR3 nucleotides are TGCAGCCACGTCACCCGAAACTCCTACAATGAGCAGTTCTTC.

The chain uses TRBV5-1 and TRBJ2-4; D gene uncertain. The V end was cut by 4 bases, the J end by 8 bases, with 13 bases between. Germline-derived CDR1 and CDR2 are SGHRS and YFSETQ. The CDR3 has 13 residues. The CDR3 nucleotides read TGCGCCAGCAGCCCTGGACCCAATGACATTCAGTACTTC. As protein: CASSPGPNDIQYF.

The chain combines TRBV5-4 with TRBJ2-3; D gene unclear. Trimming shortened V by 7 bases and J by 13 bases, and 7 bases separated the two germline ends. Germline V lookup: CDR1 SGHNT, CDR2 YYREEE (reference sequence). The CDR3 sequence is 8 residues long. CDR3 residues: CASPWEYF. DNA of the CDR3: TGTGCCAGCCCCTGGGAGTATTTT.

The chain has TRBV5-6 and TRBJ1-6; D is unclear. Looked up from germline, CDR1 is SGHDT and CDR2 is YYEEEE. The CDR3 contains 13 residues. The V gene lost 1 base and the J gene lost 8 bases, with 7 bases spanning the gap. CDR3 coding DNA: TGTGCCAGCAGCTTGCCCGCTGATTCACCCCTCCACTTT. Translating it yields CASSLPADSPLHF. Supplemented by reference TRBV5-6 and TRBJ1-6, the full variable domain reads DAGVTQSPTHLIKTRGQQVTLRCSPKSGHDTVSWYQQALGQGPQFIFQYYEEEERQRGNFPDRFSGHQFPNYSSELNVNALLLGDSALYLCASSLPADSPLHFGNGTRLTVT.

V usage is TRBV5-1 and J usage is TRBJ1-2; unclear D gene. Germline V gene lookup returns CDR1 SGHRS and CDR2 YFSETQ. The CDR3 consists of 12 residues. Between the trimmed V and J ends, which lost 4 bases and 2 bases, there was a span of 6 bases. The CDR3 spells CASSQNNYGYTF. The CDR3 coding sequence is TGCGCCAGCAGCCAAAACAACTATGGCTACACCTTC.

The J gene is TRBJ2-7, the V gene TRBV5-6; the D is unclear. The ends were cut back, 4 bases at V and 3 bases at J, with 14 bases in the middle. The CDR3 runs to 14 residues. Germline V gives CDR1 SGHDT, CDR2 YYEEEE. CDR3 DNA sequence: TGTGCCAGCAGCCGAGATAGGCGATACTACGAGCAGTACGTC. The encoded protein is CASSRDRRYYEQYV.

The chain employs TRBV9 and TRBJ2-3; TRBD1 aligns across 8 bases. The CDR3 extends over 14 amino acids. In germline, CDR1 is SGDLS, CDR2 YYNGEE. Unmatched junction bases numbered 4, after V lost 0 bases and J lost 7 bases. The CDR3 sequence is CASSVEGTGNTQYF. The CDR3 DNA reads TGTGCCAGCAGCGTAGAAGGGACAGGTAATACGCAGTATTTT.

This chain connects TRBV30 to TRBJ2-3, with D hard to call. Trimming stripped 2 bases from V and 5 bases from J, with 11 bases between. CDR1 is GTSNPN, CDR2 SVGIG, per germline (reference sequence). The CDR3 is 13 residues long. CDR3 in DNA: TGTGCCTGGAGTACCCATAGAGGAGATACGCAGTATTTT. It yields the protein CAWSTHRGDTQYF. The whole variable domain, remainder taken from reference TRBV30 and TRBJ2-3, is SQTIHQWPATLVQPVGSPLSLECTVEGTSNPNLYWYRQAAGRGLQLLFYSVGIGQISSEVPQNLSASRPQDRQFILSSKKLLLSDSGFYLCAWSTHRGDTQYFGPGTRLTVL.

This chain joins TRBV13 and TRBJ2-5, with no clear D. Per the germline V gene, CDR1 is PRHDT and CDR2 is FYEKMQ (reference sequence). The CDR3 runs 11 residues. Trimming removed 1 base at V and 5 bases at J, with 2 bases between. In nucleotides, the CDR3 is TGTGCCAGCAGCTTAGATGAGACCCAGTACTTC. This codes for CASSLDETQYF.

As regards this clone: The germline gene is not matched at one end of the junction; a read error may be the cause. V is TRBV5-1 and J is TRBJ2-7; perhaps TRBD2 as D (6 bases). CDR3 size: 12 residues. Germline lookup yields CDR1 SGHRS and CDR2 YFSETQ. CDR3 coding DNA: TGCGCCAGCAGCTTGGAAGGGATCGGGAGCAAATTC. Protein product: CASSLEGIGSKF.

Judged by abundance, this clone is medium-sized (0.01 to 0.1%). This chain connects TRBV9 to TRBJ2-3; D remains ambiguous. CDR3 length: 14 residues. Germline-derived CDR1 and CDR2 are SGDLS and YYNGEE. The V end was cut by 0 bases, the J end by 1 base, with 6 bases between. DNA for the CDR3: TGTGCCAGCAGCGTAGAACAGCGCACAGATACGCAGTATTTT. Protein: CASSVEQRTDTQYF.

The CDR3 DNA follows: TGTGCCAGCAGTTTAAATCCTAGCGAGCAGTACTTC. Its translation is CASSLNPSEQYF. V is TRBV28 and J is TRBJ2-7; unclear D gene. Germline-derived CDR1 and CDR2 are MDHEN and SYDVKM. This CDR3 is built from 12 residues. The V gene lost 2 bases and the J gene lost 6 bases, with 8 bases spanning the gap.